This paragraph covers one TCR beta chain sequence. Its antigen is not known. Reverse transcribed after extraction, RNA yielded cDNA as the sequencing template. The table came from immunoSEQ multiplex PCR; TCRdb's copy has only in-frame clones and leaves some out. The top ten clones hold over 6.5% of a sample with 2,000 or so clones, about three quarters of them seen once. This specimen comes from a study of CD8+ T cells in alopecia areata. Study in general: A 6-month period off drug followed tofacitinib, which lasted 6 to 18 months. Broader study findings: Mouse data revealed clearer TCR sharing than patient data did, a gap possibly tied to HLA. Compared with normal scalp, lesional scalp had higher clonality and more expanded CD8+ clones.

Losses at the gene ends were 3 bases for V and 8 bases for J; bases not matched to a gene: 10. The CDR3 sequence is 15 residues long. Germline CDR1 and CDR2: LNHDA and SQIVND (reference sequence). Treatment meaning: oral pan-JAK inhibitor, 5-10 mg twice daily. Both peripheral blood and punch biopsies of lesional scalp skin were obtained from patients who had alopecia areata. The chain carries TRBV19 and TRBJ1-2; 9 nucleotides line up with TRBD1. The clonotype was recovered from a human donor with alopecia areata. The input for sequencing was skin, taken at week 44, from a patient treated with tofacitinib. CDR3 sequence: CASSIAGQGIMGYTF. The CDR3 DNA is TGTGCCAGTAGTATCGCGGGACAGGGAATTATGGGCTACACCTTC.